This is a list of T cell receptor beta chains from one sample in a study of CD8+ T cells in alopecia areata. TCRdb keeps only in-frame clones here, not all; method: immunoSEQ multiplex PCR. This sample has more than 150,000 clones, with about 50% found just once. The source material was CD8+ T cells sorted from blood, sampled at week 0. These receptors were obtained from a human donor with alopecia areata. The CDR3 runs from the conserved cysteine through the conserved F or W. The D gene is left open where the match is weak. Some rows have no size entry. The others give once, few or many, or a class for an expanded clone.

>TRBV29-1|few|TRBD1|15|TRBJ2-3
CSVQRGTGGTDTQYF
TGCAGCGTACAGAGAGGGACAGGCGGGACAGATACGCAGTATTTT
>TRBV12-5|NA|NA|13|TRBJ1-1
CASGLGAMTEAFF
TGTGCTAGTGGCCTGGGGGCCATGACTGAAGCTTTCTTT
>TRBV9|NA|TRBD1|15|TRBJ2-7
CASSERTGSTYEQYF
TGTGCCAGCAGCGAACGGACAGGGTCGACCTACGAGCAGTACTTC
>TRBV5-6|NA|NA|14|TRBJ1-6
CASSLSSYNSPLHF
TGTGCCAGCAGTCTGAGCTCCTATAATTCACCCCTCCACTTT
>TRBV4-3|once|NA|14|TRBJ1-2
CASSQDRGDYGYTF
TGCGCCAGCAGCCAAGATCGGGGTGACTATGGCTACACCTTC
>TRBV7-9|few|NA|14|TRBJ1-5
CASSFSESNQPQHF
TGTGCCAGCAGCTTTTCAGAGAGCAATCAGCCCCAGCATTTT
>TRBV5-6|NA|NA|16|TRBJ2-4
CASSPPLGIAENIQYF
TGTGCCAGCAGCCCACCCCTGGGGATTGCAGAAAACATTCAGTACTTC
>TRBV11-2|NA|NA|16|TRBJ1-4
CASSLTASATNEKLFF
TGTGCCAGCAGCTTAACAGCGAGTGCAACTAATGAAAAACTGTTTTTT
>TRBV5-6|few|NA|13|TRBJ1-1
CASIADGNTEAFF
TGTGCCAGCATTGCGGACGGGAACACTGAAGCTTTCTTT
>TRBV6-4|NA|NA|10|TRBJ1-3
CASTGNTIYF
TGTGCCAGCACTGGAAACACCATATATTTT
>TRBV7-8|few|NA|16|TRBJ2-7
CASSLAIGPGAYEQYF
TGTGCCAGCAGCTTAGCGATAGGACCTGGGGCCTACGAGCAGTACTTC
>TRBV2|NA|NA|15|TRBJ2-1
CASSEGTDFDNEQFF
TGTGCCAGCAGTGAAGGGACGGATTTTGACAATGAGCAGTTCTTC
>TRBV7-9|NA|NA|14|TRBJ2-7
CASSLGVNPYEQYF
TGTGCCAGCAGCTTAGGAGTAAACCCCTACGAGCAGTACTTC
>TRBV5-1|NA|NA|14|TRBJ2-7
CASSQGTGAYEQYF
TGCGCCAGCAGCCAAGGGACGGGGGCCTACGAGCAGTACTTC
>TRBV9|NA|NA|13|TRBJ1-1
CASSVGVVTEAFF
TGTGCCAGCAGCGTCGGGGTAGTCACTGAAGCTTTCTTT
>TRBV28|few|NA|15|TRBJ2-7
CASSLIGTRLGEQYF
TGTGCCAGCAGTTTAATCGGGACCCGGCTGGGAGAGCAGTACTTC
>TRBV20-1|NA|TRBD1|11|TRBJ2-1
CSAPGGNEQFF
TGCAGTGCTCCAGGGGGCAATGAGCAGTTCTTC
>TRBV30|once|NA|15|TRBJ2-3
CAWSGWGTTTDTQYF
TGTGCCTGGAGCGGTTGGGGGACAACCACAGATACGCAGTATTTT
>TRBV7-2|NA|TRBD2|15|TRBJ2-7
CASSPLAGATYEQYF
TGTGCCAGCAGCCCGCTAGCGGGGGCCACCTACGAGCAGTACTTC
>TRBV30|NA|NA|13|TRBJ1-5
CAWASGPNQPQHF
TGTGCCTGGGCTTCAGGGCCCAATCAGCCCCAGCATTTT
>TRBV7-8|few|NA|16|TRBJ2-5
CASSLVPEGVAETQYF
TGTGCCAGCAGCTTAGTCCCGGAGGGCGTTGCAGAGACCCAGTACTTC
>TRBV12-5|NA|NA|10|TRBJ1-1
CASGITEAFF
TGTGCTAGTGGGATCACTGAAGCTTTCTTT
>TRBV10-3|NA|TRBD1|13|TRBJ2-5
CAISRTGQETQYF
TGTGCCATCAGTCGGACAGGCCAAGAGACCCAGTACTTC
>TRBV6-5|NA|NA|14|TRBJ2-3
CAIRPSEGSDTQYF
TGTGCCATCAGACCGTCCGAGGGCTCAGATACGCAGTATTTT
>TRBV12-5|NA|NA|13|TRBJ2-1
CASGFGAYNEQFF
TGTGCTAGTGGTTTTGGGGCCTACAATGAGCAGTTCTTC
>TRBV29-1|NA|NA|13|TRBJ2-3
CSVEAPPTDTQYF
TGCAGCGTTGAAGCACCCCCCACAGATACGCAGTATTTT
>TRBV4-3|few|NA|14|TRBJ1-1
CASSPSLGGSEAFF
TGCGCCAGCAGCCCATCGTTAGGAGGTTCTGAAGCTTTCTTT
>TRBV6-6|NA|TRBD2|15|TRBJ2-1
CASTPLPGGYNEQFF
TGTGCCAGCACTCCACTACCGGGGGGGTACAATGAGCAGTTCTTC
>TRBV29-1|few|NA|12|TRBJ2-7
CGVPGAGYEQYF
TGCGGGGTACCGGGGGCTGGCTACGAGCAGTACTTC
>TRBV10-3|NA|TRBD1|13|TRBJ2-5
CAISPTGGETQYF
TGTGCCATCAGTCCAACAGGGGGAGAGACCCAGTACTTC
>TRBV4-3|NA|TRBD2|15|TRBJ2-7
CASSQESGAVDEQYF
TGCGCCAGCAGCCAAGAAAGCGGGGCTGTTGACGAGCAGTACTTC
>TRBV13|NA|NA|16|TRBJ2-3
CASSSKGVLPRDTQYF
TGTGCCAGCAGCTCAAAGGGGGTACTCCCAAGGGATACGCAGTATTTT
>TRBV12-5|NA|NA|17|TRBJ2-1
CASGLDLTGREYNEQFF
TGTGCTAGTGGTTTGGACCTCACTGGAAGAGAGTACAATGAGCAGTTCTTC
>TRBV5-1|few|TRBD2|16|TRBJ2-7
CASSSEGTSNTYEQYF
TGCGCCAGCAGCTCCGAGGGGACTAGCAACACCTACGAGCAGTACTTC
>TRBV19|NA|NA|14|TRBJ1-5
CASSAGQNNQPQHF
TGTGCCAGTAGTGCAGGACAGAACAATCAGCCCCAGCATTTT
>TRBV29-1|NA|NA|12|TRBJ1-1
CSARSGSAEAFF
TGCAGCGCAAGGTCAGGGAGCGCTGAAGCTTTCTTT
>TRBV7-3|NA|TRBD2|15|TRBJ2-3
CASSPGLVSTDTQYF
TGTGCCAGCAGCCCGGGACTAGTTAGCACAGATACGCAGTATTTT
>TRBV29-1|NA|NA|15|TRBJ2-7
CSVEDPWGRRDEQYF
TGCAGCGTTGAAGATCCTTGGGGAAGGAGGGACGAGCAGTACTTC
>TRBV30|few|NA|13|TRBJ1-1
CAWRGSMNTEAFF
TGTGCCTGGAGGGGCAGCATGAACACTGAAGCTTTCTTT
>TRBV30|NA|TRBD1|14|TRBJ2-7
CAWSAGQGSNEQYF
TGTGCCTGGAGTGCGGGACAGGGGTCCAACGAGCAGTACTTC
>TRBV13|NA|NA|15|TRBJ1-5
CASSLRSTSNQPQHF
TGTGCCAGCAGCCTTAGGTCCACTAGCAATCAGCCCCAGCATTTT
>TRBV29-1|few|NA|16|TRBJ2-7
CSVVGLSLRLSYEQYF
TGCAGCGTTGTAGGACTGTCACTCAGGCTCTCCTACGAGCAGTACTTC
>TRBV11-3|NA|NA|12|TRBJ2-3
CASSPSTDTQYF
TGTGCCAGCAGCCCGAGCACAGATACGCAGTATTTT
>TRBV5-4|NA|NA|14|TRBJ2-6
CASSPGFGANVLTF
TGTGCCAGCAGCCCCGGGTTTGGGGCCAACGTCCTGACTTTC
>TRBV9|NA|NA|16|TRBJ2-3
CASSPQGTLRTDTQYF
TGTGCCAGCAGCCCCCAGGGTACCCTTCGGACAGATACGCAGTATTTT
>TRBV7-2|few|NA|14|TRBJ2-3
CASSLVGGTDTQYF
TGTGCCAGCAGCTTAGTCGGCGGCACAGATACGCAGTATTTT
>TRBV2|NA|NA|17|TRBJ1-6
CASSVRDTEINNSPLHF
TGTGCCAGCAGCGTCCGGGACACAGAAATAAATAATTCACCCCTCCACTTT
>TRBV7-2|NA|NA|13|TRBJ2-5
CASSFFRVETQYF
TGTGCCAGCAGCTTTTTCAGGGTGGAGACCCAGTACTTC
>TRBV7-6|NA|NA|14|TRBJ1-5
CASSLEVGNQPQHF
TGTGCCAGCAGCTTAGAGGTAGGCAATCAGCCCCAGCATTTT
>TRBV7-8|medium-sized|NA|16|TRBJ2-1
CASSSKGSPAYNEQFF
TGTGCCAGCAGCTCAAAAGGGTCCCCAGCCTACAATGAGCAGTTCTTC
>TRBV2|few|TRBD1|13|TRBJ1-6
CASSSTGGSPLHF
TGTGCCAGCAGTTCGACAGGGGGTTCACCCCTCCACTTT
>TRBV2|NA|NA|14|TRBJ2-1
CASSDSGTSTEQFF
TGTGCCAGCAGTGATTCCGGGACGAGCACTGAGCAGTTCTTC